The 26 T cell receptor beta chains listed next were all sequenced from one sample in a study of T cells in Graves' hyperthyroidism and ophthalmopathy. Amplification of TCR beta CDR3 regions was performed using RNA transcripts as template. A first-round RT-PCR of the TCR CDR3 used the HTBI primer set. Each CDR3 protein gets one entry after TCRdb re-called the multiplex PCR reads with MiXCR. Among hundreds of thousands of distinct CDR3 sequences listed, about 20% were seen once. Sequencing used blood. The receptors come from a woman between 18 and 29 years old with Graves' hyperthyroidism.

The CDR3, as DNA: TGTGCCAGCAGCCGGGACAGGGGGTTCGCCGGGGAGCTGTTTTTT. Residues: CASSRDRGFAGELFF. This chain uses TRBV7-2 with TRBJ2-2, with 11 bases aligning to TRBD1. The germline gives CDR1 SGHTA, CDR2 FQGNSA. This CDR3 is 15 amino acids long. Germline trimming cut 5 bases from V and 6 bases from J; bases unmatched to any gene: 5.

This clonotype was counted many times. The genes are TRBV6-5 and TRBJ1-3, with a weak D call TRBD1 (6 bases). CDR1 is MNHEY, CDR2 SVGAGI, per germline. This CDR3 region has 15 residues. V was clipped by 4 bases and J by 2 bases, with 12 bases between them. CDR3 nucleotide sequence: TGTGCCAGCAGTTGGACACAGGGAGCTGGAAACACCATATATTTT. As protein: CASSWTQGAGNTIYF.

At least ten counts were recorded for this clonotype. The chain has TRBV6-2 or TRBV6-3 and TRBJ2-7, with 7 bases matching TRBD2. CDR3 length: 12 residues. J gave up 6 bases and V 2 bases, and 1 base lay outside the gene matches. Germline CDR1 is MNHEY and CDR2 is SVGEGT. Here the CDR3 reads CASSYGGGEQYF. The CDR3 DNA is TGTGCCAGCAGTTACGGCGGGGGCGAGCAGTACTTC.

This clonotype has at least ten counts. This sequence joins TRBV27 and TRBJ2-5, with D tentatively TRBD1 (5 bases). With 2 bases removed from V and 4 bases from J, the gap between germline ends came to 14 bases. Germline loops: CDR1 MNHEY, CDR2 SMNVEV (reference sequence). This CDR3 is 15 amino acids long. CDR3 protein: CASSLLPWGPETQYF. The CDR3 bases are TGTGCCAGCAGTTTACTGCCCTGGGGCCCAGAGACCCAGTACTTC.

In its sample, this clonotype was seen many times. The rearrangement joins TRBV28 to TRBJ2-5; D might be TRBD2 (6 bases). The CDR3 runs to 13 residues. Deletions cut 2 bases from V and 7 bases from J, with 11 bases between. Germline-derived CDR1 and CDR2 are MDHEN and SYDVKM. The CDR3 DNA is TGTGCCAGCAGTTTAGAGCGGGTGGGGACCCAGTACTTC. Translating gives CASSLERVGTQYF. Full variable domain (missing parts from reference TRBV28 and TRBJ2-5): DVKVTQSSRYLVKRTGEKVFLECVQDMDHENMFWYRQDPGLGLRLIYFSYDVKMKEKGDIPEGYSVSREKKERFSLILESASTNQTSMYLCASSLERVGTQYFGPGTRLLVL.

The chain links TRBV28 to TRBJ2-7; D gene unclear. This CDR3 has 13 amino acids. Germline V gives CDR1 MDHEN, CDR2 SYDVKM. With 2 bases removed from V and 3 bases from J, the gap between germline ends came to 8 bases. The DNA for the CDR3 is TGTGCCAGCAGTTTAGGGATTCTCTACGAGCAGTACTTC. Amino acids: CASSLGILYEQYF.

The chain uses TRBV12-3 or TRBV12-4 and TRBJ2-7; the D gene could be TRBD1 or TRBD2 (6 bases each). Trimming removed 2 bases at V and 1 base at J, with 12 bases between. The CDR3 is made up of 15 amino acids. CDR3 DNA: TGTGCCAGCAGTTTAAGGGGGGTCCCTTCCTACGAGCAGTACTTC. Translating it yields CASSLRGVPSYEQYF.

In the case of this clonotype: This may stem from a read error, because a much larger clone lies one nucleotide away. V usage is TRBV10-3 and J usage is TRBJ2-5, with D uncertain. V was cut by 4 bases and J by 4 bases, with 4 bases left in between. This CDR3 contains 11 residues. Germline V gene lookup returns CDR1 ENHRY and CDR2 SYGVKD. The CDR3 protein is CAISVVETQYF. CDR3 bases: TGTGCCATCAGTGTCGTAGAGACCCAGTACTTC.

This clonotype was detected a few times. The rearrangement joins TRBV28 to TRBJ1-1; 7 bases are shared with TRBD1. Germline lookup yields CDR1 MDHEN and CDR2 SYDVKM. Trimming removed 7 bases from V and 6 bases from J; junction bases left unmatched: 5. The CDR3 runs 12 residues. The CDR3 bases are TGTGCCAGCATACAGGGGAGATCTGAAGCTTTCTTT. It yields the protein CASIQGRSEAFF.

This clonotype showed up many times. V and J are TRBV19 and TRBJ2-7; TRBD1 matches 8 bases. The CDR3 is 15 residues long. Trimming at V came to 5 bases and at J to 2 bases, leaving 8 bases not matched to a gene. Per the germline V gene, CDR1 is LNHDA and CDR2 is SQIVND (reference sequence). CDR3 residues: CASSPTGTGAYEQYF. The CDR3 DNA reads as TGTGCCAGTAGTCCCACCGGGACAGGAGCCTACGAGCAGTACTTC.

This clonotype was found many times. V is TRBV20-1 and J is TRBJ2-2; D is possibly TRBD2 (6 bases). Germline CDR1 DFQATT, CDR2 SNEGSKA (reference sequence). CDR3 length: 14 amino acids. The CDR3 reads CSASYGGNTGELFF. The CDR3 DNA follows: TGCAGCGCGTCCTACGGGGGAAACACCGGGGAGCTGTTTTTT.

In its sample, this clonotype was seen many times. This sequence joins TRBV11-1 and TRBJ2-7, with D possibly matching TRBD1 (5 bases). CDR1 and CDR2 from the germline V gene are SGHAT and FQDESV (reference sequence). This CDR3 has 14 amino acids. Trimming removed 3 bases from V and 3 bases from J, with 12 bases in between. DNA for the CDR3: TGTGCCAGCAGCTTTCTACAGGCCAGCTACGAGCAGTACTTC. Protein product: CASSFLQASYEQYF.

This clonotype appeared a few times. V gene TRBV7-9 combines with J gene TRBJ2-5, with 8 bases matching TRBD2. V dropped 4 bases and J dropped 7; count of bases not matched to a gene: 14. This CDR3 is built from 16 residues. CDR1 is SEHNR, CDR2 FQNEAQ, per germline (reference sequence). The CDR3 bases are TGTGCCAGCAGCTCTCCGGGTAGCGGGGATTTGGGGACCCAGTACTTC. Translated: CASSSPGSGDLGTQYF.

The chain joins TRBV29-1 to TRBJ1-2; the D is unclear. This CDR3 has 12 residues. CDR1 and CDR2 (germline): SQVTM, ANQGSEA. Trimming shortened V by 4 bases and J by 8 bases, and 14 bases separated the two germline ends. The CDR3 nucleotides read TGCAGCGTTGGGACTCCTTTCTGGGGCTACACCTTC. It is translated as CSVGTPFWGYTF.

Ten or more counts support this clonotype. The rearrangement links TRBV12-5 to TRBJ1-2; TRBD1 might be the D (6 bases). Trimming shortened V by 4 bases and J by 4 bases, and 19 bases separated the two germline ends. Germline V CDR1 and CDR2: LGHNT, FRNRAP. The CDR3 totals 16 residues. CDR3 bases: TGTGCTAGTGGTTCACTCGGGGGGCGGGGCGCCTATGGCTACACCTTC. Its protein is CASGSLGGRGAYGYTF.

This clonotype showed up many times. The chain carries TRBV9 and TRBJ1-5; D is undetermined. This CDR3 region has 13 residues. V was shortened by 0 bases and J by 6 bases, with 7 bases between the two germline ends. Germline CDR1 SGDLS, CDR2 YYNGEE. As DNA, the CDR3 is TGTGCCAGCAGCGTAGACCTTCTTCAGCCCCAGCATTTT. Its translation: CASSVDLLQPQHF.

Ten or more counts support this clonotype. The rearrangement links TRBV10-3 to TRBJ2-7, with TRBD1 matching over 7 bases. The V gene's germline CDR1 is ENHRY and CDR2 SYGVKD. The CDR3 runs to 13 residues. V trimming: 5 bases; J trimming: 5 bases; junction bases outside the gene matches: 6. The CDR3 sequence: CAISYRGRDEQYF. Written as DNA, the CDR3 is TGTGCCATCAGTTACAGGGGTAGGGACGAGCAGTACTTC.

This clonotype has a count of ten or more. The V call is TRBV28, the J call TRBJ1-5; D is unresolved. The CDR3 loop spans 13 amino acids. Germline values: CDR1 MDHEN, CDR2 SYDVKM. V lost 6 bases to trimming and J lost 3 bases, with 9 bases between them. The CDR3 is CASRMGNNQPQHF. CDR3 bases: TGTGCCAGCAGGATGGGAAACAATCAGCCCCAGCATTTT.

J is TRBJ2-7 and V is TRBV5-5, with a possible D match to TRBD1 (5 bases). The V gene lost 0 bases and the J gene lost 2 bases, with 12 bases spanning the gap. This CDR3 spans 15 amino acids. The germline V gene encodes CDR1 SGHKS and CDR2 YYEKEE (reference sequence). CDR3 sequence: CASSLAPGNPYEQYF. The CDR3 coding sequence is TGTGCCAGCAGCTTGGCCCCAGGGAATCCCTACGAGCAGTACTTC.

At least ten counts were recorded for this clonotype. V and J are TRBV28 and TRBJ1-1; D is uncertain. The CDR3 extends over 15 amino acids. Germline-derived CDR1 and CDR2 are MDHEN and SYDVKM. V gave up 7 bases and J gave up 4 bases, with 19 bases separating them. CDR3 DNA sequence: TGTGCCAGCACCTCCCCGGCAGCCTGGGGCACTGAAGCTTTCTTT. As protein: CASTSPAAWGTEAFF. Drawing the rest from reference TRBV28 and TRBJ1-1, the complete variable domain is DVKVTQSSRYLVKRTGEKVFLECVQDMDHENMFWYRQDPGLGLRLIYFSYDVKMKEKGDIPEGYSVSREKKERFSLILESASTNQTSMYLCASTSPAAWGTEAFFGQGTRLTVV.

The chain uses TRBV6-5 and TRBJ1-1; TRBD1 agrees at 7 bases. In germline, CDR1 is MNHEY, CDR2 SVGAGI. J gave up 5 bases and V 0 bases, and 6 bases lay outside the gene matches. The CDR3 is 15 residues long. The CDR3, as DNA: TGTGCCAGCAGTTACTCGAGGGGGCTCTGGACTGAAGCTTTCTTT. The encoded protein is CASSYSRGLWTEAFF.

This clonotype was counted ten times or more. V usage is TRBV15 and J usage is TRBJ2-2; TRBD1 aligns across 7 bases. Germline CDR1 LNHNV, CDR2 YYDKDF (reference sequence). The ends lost 3 bases at V and 6 bases at J; junction bases unmatched: 7. This CDR3 contains 15 residues. DNA of the CDR3: TGTGCCACCAGCAGCGCTGGGCAGGGGGCCGGGGAGCTGTTTTTT. Protein: CATSSAGQGAGELFF.

In its sample, this clonotype was seen many times. This chain links TRBV6-4 with TRBJ2-7; no clear D. The CDR3 is 16 residues long. The germline V gene has CDR1 MRHNA and CDR2 SNTAGT. Trimming took off 9 bases at V and 6 bases at J, with 27 bases between the two ends. The CDR3 sequence is CARSIQGNVPLCEQYF. The CDR3 region has the DNA TGTGCCAGATCCATCCAAGGGAACGTCCCTCTCTGCGAGCAGTACTTC.

The genes are TRBV18 and TRBJ1-1, with 11 bases matching TRBD1. V trimming: 4 bases; J trimming: 11 bases; junction bases outside the gene matches: 6. The CDR3 has 13 residues. Germline values: CDR1 KGHSH, CDR2 LQKENI. In DNA, the CDR3 is TGTGCCAGCTCACTTCGGGACAGGGGGGGGGCTTTCTTT. Its protein product is CASSLRDRGGAFF.

The rearrangement uses TRBV7-8 and TRBJ2-6; no definite D call. Germline V gene data show CDR1 as SGHVS and CDR2 as FQNEAQ. The length of the CDR3 is 15 residues. V lost 4 bases and J lost 1, with 8 bases in between. CDR3 loop: CASSSGLSGANVLTF. The CDR3 DNA sequence: TGTGCCAGCAGCTCCGGTCTTTCTGGGGCCAACGTCCTGACTTTC. Full variable domain (missing parts from reference TRBV7-8 and TRBJ2-6): GAGVSQSPRYKVAKRGQDVALRCDPISGHVSLFWYQQALGQGPEFLTYFQNEAQLDKSGLPSDRFFAERPEGSVSTLKIQRTQQEDSAVYLCASSSGLSGANVLTFGAGSRLTVL.

The chain couples TRBV6-1 to TRBJ1-2; TRBD1 matches at 7 bases. Germline V gives CDR1 MNHNS, CDR2 SASEGT. The CDR3 has 15 residues. With 8 bases clipped from V and 5 bases from J, the junction kept 14 bases outside the gene matches. The chain's CDR3 is CASGGTGAVLYGYTF. In DNA, the CDR3 is TGTGCCAGCGGGGGAACAGGGGCCGTCCTTTATGGCTACACCTTC.